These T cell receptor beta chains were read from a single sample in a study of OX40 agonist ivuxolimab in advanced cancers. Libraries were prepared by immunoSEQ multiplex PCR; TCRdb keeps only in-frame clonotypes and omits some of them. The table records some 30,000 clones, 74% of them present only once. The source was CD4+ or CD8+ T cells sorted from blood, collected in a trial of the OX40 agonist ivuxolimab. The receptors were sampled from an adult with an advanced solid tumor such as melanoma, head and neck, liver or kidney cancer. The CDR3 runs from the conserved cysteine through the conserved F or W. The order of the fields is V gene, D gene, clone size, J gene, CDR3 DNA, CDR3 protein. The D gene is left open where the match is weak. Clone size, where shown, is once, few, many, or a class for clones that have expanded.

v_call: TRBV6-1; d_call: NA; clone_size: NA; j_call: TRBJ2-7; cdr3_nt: TGTGCCAGCAGATGGAAGGGCGAGCACGAGCAGTACTTC; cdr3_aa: CASRWKGEHEQYF
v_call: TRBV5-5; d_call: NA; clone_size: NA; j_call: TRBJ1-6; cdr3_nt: TGTGCCAGCAGCTTGGATCTGGGGAACTGGTCACCCCTCCACTTT; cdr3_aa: CASSLDLGNWSPLHF
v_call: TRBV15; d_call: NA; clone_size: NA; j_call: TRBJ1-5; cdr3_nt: TGTGCCACCAGCAGAGGGAGGTATAGCAATCAGCCCCAGCATTTT; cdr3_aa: CATSRGRYSNQPQHF
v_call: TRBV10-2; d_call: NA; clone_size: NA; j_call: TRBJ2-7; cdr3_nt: TGCGCCAGCAGTGTGCCAGGGACCTACGAGCAGTACTTC; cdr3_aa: CASSVPGTYEQYF
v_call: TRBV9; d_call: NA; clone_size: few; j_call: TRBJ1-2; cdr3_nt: TGTGCCAGCAGCGGGTCGGAGGTCCGAACTGGCTACACCTTC; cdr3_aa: CASSGSEVRTGYTF
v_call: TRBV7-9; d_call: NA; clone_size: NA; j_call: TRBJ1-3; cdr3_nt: TGTGCCAGCAGCTTCACGCGTGCTGGAAACACCATATATTTT; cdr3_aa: CASSFTRAGNTIYF
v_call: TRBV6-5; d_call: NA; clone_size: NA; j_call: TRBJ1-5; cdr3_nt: TGTGCCACCCGACAGACACTTAATCAGCCCCAGCATTTT; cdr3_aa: CATRQTLNQPQHF
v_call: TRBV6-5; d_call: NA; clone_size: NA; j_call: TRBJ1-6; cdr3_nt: TGTGCCAGCAGTTCTGCCGGGACCTCCTATAATTCACCCCTCCACTTT; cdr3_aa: CASSSAGTSYNSPLHF
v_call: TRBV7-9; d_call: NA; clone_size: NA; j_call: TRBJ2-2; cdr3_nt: TGTGCCAGCAGCGCAGGCACCGGGGAGCTGTTTTTT; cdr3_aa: CASSAGTGELFF
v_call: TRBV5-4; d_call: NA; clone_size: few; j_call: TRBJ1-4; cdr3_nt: TGTGCCAGCAGTCCGGGACCCACCAATGAAAAACTGTTTTTT; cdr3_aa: CASSPGPTNEKLFF
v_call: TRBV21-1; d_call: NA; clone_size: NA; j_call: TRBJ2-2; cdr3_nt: TGTGCCAGCAGCAGTCGGACAGGGGCTTACACCGGGGAGCTGTTTTTT; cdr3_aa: CASSSRTGAYTGELFF
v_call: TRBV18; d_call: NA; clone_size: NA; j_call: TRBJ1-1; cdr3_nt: TGTGCCAGCTCAGCACCGAACACTGAAGCTTTCTTT; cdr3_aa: CASSAPNTEAFF
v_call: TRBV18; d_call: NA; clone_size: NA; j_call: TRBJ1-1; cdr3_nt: TGTGCCAGCTCACCCATACCGCGAGGAGGGACTGAAGCTTTCTTT; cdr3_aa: CASSPIPRGGTEAFF
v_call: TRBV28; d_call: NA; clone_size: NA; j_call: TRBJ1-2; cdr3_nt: TGTGCCAGCAGCTCTATAAGCTTTGGGGGCTATGGCTACACCTTC; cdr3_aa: CASSSISFGGYGYTF
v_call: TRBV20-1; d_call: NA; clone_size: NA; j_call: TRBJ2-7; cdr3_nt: TGCAGTGCTAGTACGGAGTACGAGCAGTACTTC; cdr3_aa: CSASTEYEQYF
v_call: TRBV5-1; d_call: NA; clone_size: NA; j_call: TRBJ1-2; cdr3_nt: TGCGCCAGCATGCCGGATAACTATGGCTACACCTTC; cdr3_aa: CASMPDNYGYTF
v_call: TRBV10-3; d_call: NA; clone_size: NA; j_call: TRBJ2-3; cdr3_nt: TGTGCCATCAGTGTAACAACGAGGCATGATACGCAGTATTTT; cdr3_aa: CAISVTTRHDTQYF
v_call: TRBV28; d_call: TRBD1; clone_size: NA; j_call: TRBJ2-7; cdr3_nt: TGTGCCAGTTCGGGACAGGGAATCTACGAGCAGTACTTC; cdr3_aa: CASSGQGIYEQYF
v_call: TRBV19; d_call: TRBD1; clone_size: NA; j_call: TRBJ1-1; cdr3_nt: TGTGCCAGTAGCCCCAATCCGGGACAGAGCCTGGGCACTGAAGCTTTCTTT; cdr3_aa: CASSPNPGQSLGTEAFF
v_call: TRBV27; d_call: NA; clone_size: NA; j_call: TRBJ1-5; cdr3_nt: TGTGCCAGCAGTTTATCGGGGAGGGGGGTATCATCAGCCCAGCATTTT; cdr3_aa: CASSLSGRGVSSAQHF
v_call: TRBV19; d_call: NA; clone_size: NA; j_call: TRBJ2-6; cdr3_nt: TGTGCCAGTAGACCAGGAGGCGCGCCCGGGGCCAACGTCCTGACTTTC; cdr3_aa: CASRPGGAPGANVLTF
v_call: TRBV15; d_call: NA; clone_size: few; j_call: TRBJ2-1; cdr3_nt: TGTGCCACCAGCAGAGGCGGAAGCGGTCGGGGCGGCAATGAGCAGTTCTTC; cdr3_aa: CATSRGGSGRGGNEQFF
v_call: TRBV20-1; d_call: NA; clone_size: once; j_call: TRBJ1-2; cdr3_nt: TGCAGTGGAGATGGGGGGTCAGGCTACACCTTC; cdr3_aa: CSGDGGSGYTF
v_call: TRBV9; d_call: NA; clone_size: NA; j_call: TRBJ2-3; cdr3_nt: TGTGCCAGCAGCGGACAAACAGATACGCAGTATTTT; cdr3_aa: CASSGQTDTQYF
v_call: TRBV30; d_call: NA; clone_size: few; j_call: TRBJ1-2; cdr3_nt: TGTGCCTTCTCTCGTGGTCGAAATGGCTACACCTTC; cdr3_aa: CAFSRGRNGYTF
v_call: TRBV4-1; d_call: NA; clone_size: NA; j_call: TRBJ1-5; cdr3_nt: TGCGCCAGCAGCCACCATTATAGCAATCAGCCCCAGCATTTT; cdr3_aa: CASSHHYSNQPQHF
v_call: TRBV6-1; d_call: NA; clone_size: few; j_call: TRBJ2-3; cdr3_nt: TGTGCCAGCAGTCCAGGGGGGATCGGCACAGATACGCAGTATTTT; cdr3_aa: CASSPGGIGTDTQYF
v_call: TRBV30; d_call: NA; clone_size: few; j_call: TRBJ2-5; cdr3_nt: TGTGCCTGGAGGGCGGCAGGGAGGCAAGAGACCCAGTACTTC; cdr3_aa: CAWRAAGRQETQYF
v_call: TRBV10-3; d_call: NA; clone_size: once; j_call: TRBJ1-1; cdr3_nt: TGTGCCTCACACGGCGGGACCACTGAAGCTTTCTTT; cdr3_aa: CASHGGTTEAFF
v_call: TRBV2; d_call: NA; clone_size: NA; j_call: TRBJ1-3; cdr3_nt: TGTGCCAGCAGTGTAAAGACGGTTACTGGAAACACCATATATTTT; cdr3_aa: CASSVKTVTGNTIYF
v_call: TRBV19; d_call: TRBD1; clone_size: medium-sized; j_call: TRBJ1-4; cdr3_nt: TGTGCCAGTAGTACTACAGGGGGCGCGGGAAAACTGTTTTTT; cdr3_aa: CASSTTGGAGKLFF
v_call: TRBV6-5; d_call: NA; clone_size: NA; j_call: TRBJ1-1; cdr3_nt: TGTGCCAGCAGCCTCACAGGGTCGGGCACTGAAGCTTTCTTT; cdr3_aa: CASSLTGSGTEAFF
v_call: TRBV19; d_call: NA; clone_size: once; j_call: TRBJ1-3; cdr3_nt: TGTGCCAGTAGTCTGACTGGTCCTGGAAACACCATATATTTT; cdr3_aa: CASSLTGPGNTIYF
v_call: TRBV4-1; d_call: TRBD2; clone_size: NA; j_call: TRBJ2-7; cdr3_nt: TGCGCCAGCAGCCATTTGACTAGCGGCTACGAGCAGTACTTC; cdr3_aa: CASSHLTSGYEQYF
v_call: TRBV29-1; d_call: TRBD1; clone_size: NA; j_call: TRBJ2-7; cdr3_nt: TGCAGCGTTGGGACAGGGTTATACGAGCAGTACTTC; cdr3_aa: CSVGTGLYEQYF
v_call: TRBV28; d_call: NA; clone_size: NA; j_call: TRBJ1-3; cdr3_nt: TGTGCCAGCGTTAAGGCGGGGTCTGGAAACACCATATATTTT; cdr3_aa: CASVKAGSGNTIYF
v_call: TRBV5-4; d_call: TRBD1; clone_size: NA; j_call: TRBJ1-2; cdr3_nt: TGTGCCAGTTCGGAGGGGGCAGGCTATGGCTACACCTTC; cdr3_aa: CASSEGAGYGYTF
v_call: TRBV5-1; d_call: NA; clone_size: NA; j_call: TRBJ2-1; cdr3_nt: TGCGCCAGCAGTGGAGGGCTGGGCAATGAGCAGTTCTTC; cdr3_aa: CASSGGLGNEQFF
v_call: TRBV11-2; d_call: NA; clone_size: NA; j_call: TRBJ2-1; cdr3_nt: TGTGCCAGCAGCTTGGGATTGTTACCCGGGACTTCTTACAATGAGCAGTTCTTC; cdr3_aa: CASSLGLLPGTSYNEQFF
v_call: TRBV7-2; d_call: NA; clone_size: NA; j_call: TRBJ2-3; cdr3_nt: TGTGCCAGCAGCTCGATGGGCTCCACAGATACGCAGTATTTT; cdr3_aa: CASSSMGSTDTQYF
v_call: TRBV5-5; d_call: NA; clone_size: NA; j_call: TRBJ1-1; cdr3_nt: TGTGCCAGCAGCTTGCTGGCAGGGATGAACACTGAAGCTTTCTTT; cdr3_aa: CASSLLAGMNTEAFF
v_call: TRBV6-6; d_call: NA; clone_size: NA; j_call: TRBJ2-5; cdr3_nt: TGTGCCACATCACGGACGGCAACGGAAAAGACCCAGTACTTC; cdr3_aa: CATSRTATEKTQYF
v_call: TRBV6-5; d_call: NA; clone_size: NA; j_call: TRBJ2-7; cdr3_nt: TGTGCCAGCAGTTACTCGGTAGGGGGTGGCTACGAGCAGTACTTC; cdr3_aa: CASSYSVGGGYEQYF
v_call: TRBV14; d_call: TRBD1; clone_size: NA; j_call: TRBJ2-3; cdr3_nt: TGTGCCAGCAGCCCTATAGGACAGGGGTTAGATACGCAGTATTTT; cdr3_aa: CASSPIGQGLDTQYF
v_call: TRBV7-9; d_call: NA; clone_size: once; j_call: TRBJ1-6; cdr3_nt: TGTGCCAGCAGCTTAGCGCTTACAGGAACCAATTCACCCCTCCACTTT; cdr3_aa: CASSLALTGTNSPLHF
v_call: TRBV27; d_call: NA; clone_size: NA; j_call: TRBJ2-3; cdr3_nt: TGTGCCAGCAGCCCCATTGGTTGGGGCACAGATACGCAGTATTTT; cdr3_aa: CASSPIGWGTDTQYF
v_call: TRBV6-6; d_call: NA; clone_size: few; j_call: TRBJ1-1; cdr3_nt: TGTGCCAGCAGTTACTCAGGAGGGAGGGGCACTGAAGCTTTCTTT; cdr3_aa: CASSYSGGRGTEAFF
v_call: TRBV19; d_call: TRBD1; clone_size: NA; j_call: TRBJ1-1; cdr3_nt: TGTGCCAGTAGCAAACAGGGGGCCACTGAAGCTTTCTTT; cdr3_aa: CASSKQGATEAFF
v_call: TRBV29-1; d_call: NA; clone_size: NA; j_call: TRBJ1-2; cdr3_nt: TGCAGCGCCACATTGAGGACCCATGGCTACACCTTC; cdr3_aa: CSATLRTHGYTF
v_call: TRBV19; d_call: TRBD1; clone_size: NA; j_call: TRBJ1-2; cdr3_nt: TGTGCCACGAAAGGGCGGGGACAGGGGGCAGGTGGCTACACCTTC; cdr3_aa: CATKGRGQGAGGYTF
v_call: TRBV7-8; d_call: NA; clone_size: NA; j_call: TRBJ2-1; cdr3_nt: TGTGCCAGCAGCTTAAGGTCCACCCGGGGCCGGGATGAGCAGTTCTTC; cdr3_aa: CASSLRSTRGRDEQFF
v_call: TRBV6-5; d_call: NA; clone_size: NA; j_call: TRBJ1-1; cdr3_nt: TGTGCCAGCAGGCGGGACCGCATATCTGAAGCTTTCTTT; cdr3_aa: CASRRDRISEAFF
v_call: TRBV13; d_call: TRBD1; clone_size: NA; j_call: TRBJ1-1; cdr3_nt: TGTGCCAGCAGCTTAGGGGACAGGTACACTGAAGCTTTCTTT; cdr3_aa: CASSLGDRYTEAFF